What follows describes a single T cell receptor beta chain. This table comes from immunoSEQ multiplex PCR, and its TCRdb copy is limited to in-frame clones, with some not included. This table has approximately 150,000 clones, about 91% appearing once. The sample comes from a study of cytomegalovirus exposure and HLA in healthy donors. Sequenced input: PBMCs. This receptor was taken from a man aged 18 to 30 in good health and CMV-seropositive.

This CDR3 reads CASSLAGGVYGYTF. The CDR3 DNA is TGTGCCAGCAGTTTAGCGGGGGGCGTCTATGGCTACACCTTC. The chain uses TRBV27 and TRBJ1-2; a possible D gene is TRBD1 (6 bases). Germline V gene lookup returns CDR1 MNHEY and CDR2 SMNVEV (reference sequence). The ends were cut back, 2 bases at V and 4 bases at J, with 11 bases in the middle. CDR3 length: 14 amino acids.